Listed below are T cell receptor beta chains from one sample, sequenced in a study of blood T cell repertoires in COVID-19. Data came from immunoSEQ multiplex PCR; TCRdb stores just in-frame clones and leaves some out. The table lists fewer than 70,000 clones, roughly 84% of them singletons. The sample was peripheral blood. The source of these receptors is a woman aged 60-75 years with acute or convalescent COVID-19. CDR3s include the opening cysteine and the closing phenylalanine or tryptophan. Fields, in order: CDR3 length, D gene, clone size, V gene, J gene, CDR3 DNA, CDR3 protein. A D gene is named only where the DNA matches it firmly. The size of a clone is reported for some rows only, either as once, few or many, or as a class for expanded clones.

len: 16
d_gene: TRBD1
abundance: -
v_gene: TRBV6-1
j_gene: TRBJ1-6
CDR3nt: TGTGCCAGCAGTGAAACAGGGGGGAACAAGGCCTCACCCCTCCACTTT
CDR3aa: CASSETGGNKASPLHF

len: 16
d_gene: TRBD2
abundance: -
v_gene: TRBV24-1
j_gene: TRBJ2-1
CDR3nt: TGTGCCACCAGTGATCCACTAGCGGGGGGGCCGGGTGAGCAGTTCTTC
CDR3aa: CATSDPLAGGPGEQFF

len: 15
d_gene: -
abundance: -
v_gene: TRBV5-5
j_gene: TRBJ1-2
CDR3nt: TGTGCCAGCAGCTTGACCTCGGGAGGGGATGGGGGCTACACCTTC
CDR3aa: CASSLTSGGDGGYTF

len: 20
d_gene: TRBD1
abundance: -
v_gene: TRBV15
j_gene: TRBJ1-5
CDR3nt: TGTGCCACCAGCAGAGTCCTACTTAGGGTAGGGGACAGGGGAAATCAGCCCCAGCATTTT
CDR3aa: CATSRVLLRVGDRGNQPQHF

len: 13
d_gene: -
abundance: -
v_gene: TRBV9
j_gene: TRBJ1-6
CDR3nt: TGTGCCAGCAGCGTAGTTGGCCATTCACCCCTCCACTTT
CDR3aa: CASSVVGHSPLHF

len: 14
d_gene: TRBD1
abundance: -
v_gene: TRBV7-9
j_gene: TRBJ1-1
CDR3nt: TGTGCCAGCAGCGTAGGACAGGGGTACACTGAAGCTTTCTTT
CDR3aa: CASSVGQGYTEAFF

len: 15
d_gene: -
abundance: few
v_gene: TRBV5-1
j_gene: TRBJ2-2
CDR3nt: TGCGCCAGCAGCTTTTCTCTGAATGGGGCAGGGGAGCTGTTTTTT
CDR3aa: CASSFSLNGAGELFF

len: 19
d_gene: -
abundance: -
v_gene: TRBV23-1
j_gene: TRBJ1-1
CDR3nt: TGCGCCAGCAGTCAATCCCCCAGGGAAGGAAAAGTGTGGAACACTGAAGCTTTCTTT
CDR3aa: CASSQSPREGKVWNTEAFF

len: 14
d_gene: -
abundance: -
v_gene: TRBV7-9
j_gene: TRBJ2-3
CDR3nt: TGTGCCAGCAGCTCCACAGAGATCACAGATACGCAGTATTTT
CDR3aa: CASSSTEITDTQYF

len: 13
d_gene: TRBD1
abundance: -
v_gene: TRBV19
j_gene: TRBJ1-5
CDR3nt: TGTGCCAGTAGGGACAGGGGGAATCAGCCCCAGCATTTT
CDR3aa: CASRDRGNQPQHF

len: 17
d_gene: -
abundance: -
v_gene: TRBV7-7
j_gene: TRBJ2-2
CDR3nt: TGTGCCAGCAGCATACAGGGGGGGCGACAAAACACCGGGGAGCTGTTTTTT
CDR3aa: CASSIQGGRQNTGELFF

len: 16
d_gene: TRBD1
abundance: once
v_gene: TRBV3-1/TRBV3-2
j_gene: TRBJ1-1
CDR3nt: TGTGCCAGCAGCCAAGACCGGAGGGGGCAGGGAACTGAAGCTTTCTTT
CDR3aa: CASSQDRRGQGTEAFF

len: 15
d_gene: -
abundance: -
v_gene: TRBV19
j_gene: TRBJ1-1
CDR3nt: TGTGCCAGTGAACCGGGACACAACATGAACACTGAAGCTTTCTTT
CDR3aa: CASEPGHNMNTEAFF

len: 14
d_gene: TRBD1
abundance: -
v_gene: TRBV30
j_gene: TRBJ1-2
CDR3nt: TGTGCCTGGAGCTCCGGACAGGGGGCGCGGGGCTACACCTTC
CDR3aa: CAWSSGQGARGYTF